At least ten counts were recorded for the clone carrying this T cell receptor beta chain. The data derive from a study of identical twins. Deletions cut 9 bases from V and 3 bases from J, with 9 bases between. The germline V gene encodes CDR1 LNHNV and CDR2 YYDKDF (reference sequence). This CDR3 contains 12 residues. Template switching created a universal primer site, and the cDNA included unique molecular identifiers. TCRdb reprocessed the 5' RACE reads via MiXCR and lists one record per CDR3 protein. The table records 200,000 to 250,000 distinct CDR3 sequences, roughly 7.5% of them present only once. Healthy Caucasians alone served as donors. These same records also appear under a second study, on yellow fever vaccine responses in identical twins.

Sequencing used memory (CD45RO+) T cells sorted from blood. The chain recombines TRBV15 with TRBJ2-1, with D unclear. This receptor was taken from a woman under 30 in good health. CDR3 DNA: TGTGCCACAGGTGAAAGCTACAATGAGCAGTTCTTC. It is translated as CATGESYNEQFF. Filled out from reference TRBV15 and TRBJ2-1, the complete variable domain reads DAMVIQNPRYQVTQFGKPVTLSCSQTLNHNVMYWYQQKSSQAPKLLFHYYDKDFNNEADTPDNFQSRRPNTSFCFLDIRSPGLGDTAMYLCATGESYNEQFFGPGTRLTVL.